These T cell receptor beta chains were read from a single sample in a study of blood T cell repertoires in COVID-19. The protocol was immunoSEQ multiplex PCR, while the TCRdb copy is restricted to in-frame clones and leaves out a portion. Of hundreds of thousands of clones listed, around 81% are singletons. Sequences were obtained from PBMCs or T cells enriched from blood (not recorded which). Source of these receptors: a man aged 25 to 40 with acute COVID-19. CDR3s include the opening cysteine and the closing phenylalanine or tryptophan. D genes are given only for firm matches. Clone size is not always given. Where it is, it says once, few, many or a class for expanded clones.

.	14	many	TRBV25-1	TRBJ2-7	TGTGCCAGCAGTGACCAGGGAAAAGAGCGCGAGCAGTACTTC	CASSDQGKEREQYF
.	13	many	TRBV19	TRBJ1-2	TGTGCCAGTAGTAGGAGGACAGTAGATGGCTACACCTTC	CASSRRTVDGYTF
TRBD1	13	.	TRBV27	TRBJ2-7	TGTGCCAGCTCCGGGACAGAGACCTACGAGCAGTACTTC	CASSGTETYEQYF
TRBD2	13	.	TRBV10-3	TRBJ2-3	TGTGCCATCATGGCGGGGGAGGCAGATACGCAGTATTTT	CAIMAGEADTQYF
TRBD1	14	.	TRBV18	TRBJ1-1	TGTGCCAGCTCCCACGACAGGGGGAGAAGTAGTGCTTTCTTT	CASSHDRGRSSAFF
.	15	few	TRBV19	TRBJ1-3	TGTGCCAGTAGTAAACAAACAGGACCTGGAAACACCATATATTTT	CASSKQTGPGNTIYF
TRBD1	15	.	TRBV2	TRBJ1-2	TGTGCCAGCAGTGGGTCAGGGGGAGGAAGCTATGGCTACACCTTC	CASSGSGGGSYGYTF
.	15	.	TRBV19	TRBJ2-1	TGTGCCAGTAGTATAAGGGCAGGGACACAGAATGAGCAGTTCTTC	CASSIRAGTQNEQFF
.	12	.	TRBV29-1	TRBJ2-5	TGCAGCGTTGAATACGCGGCCGGGACCCAGTACTTC	CSVEYAAGTQYF
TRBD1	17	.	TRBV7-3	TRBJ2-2	TGTGCCAGCAGCTTGAGCCCGGGACAGGGGGTCGACGGGGAGCTGTTTTTT	CASSLSPGQGVDGELFF
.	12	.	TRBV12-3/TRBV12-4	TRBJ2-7	TGTGCCAGCAGTTTCCGGGGGTACGAGCAGTACTTC	CASSFRGYEQYF
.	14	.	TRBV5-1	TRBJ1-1	TGCGCCAGCAGCTTGGCGCAGACTACCGATGAAGCTTTCTTT	CASSLAQTTDEAFF
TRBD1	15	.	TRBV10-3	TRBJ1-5	TGTGCCATCAGTGACCCGGACAGGGGGTGGCAGCCCCAGCATTTT	CAISDPDRGWQPQHF
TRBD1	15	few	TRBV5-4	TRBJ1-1	TGTGCCAGCAGCCTTTCCTGGACAGGGCCTGGGGAAGCTTTCTTT	CASSLSWTGPGEAFF
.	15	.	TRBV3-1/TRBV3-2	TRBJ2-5	TGTGCCAGCAGCCTTACCCGGGGGTTTGGCGAGACCCAGTACTTC	CASSLTRGFGETQYF
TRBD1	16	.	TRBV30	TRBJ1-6	TGTGCCTTGACCCGGGACAGGGCTTACTATAATTCACCCCTCCACTTT	CALTRDRAYYNSPLHF
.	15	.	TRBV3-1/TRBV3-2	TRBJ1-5	TGTGCCAGCAGCCAAGATAAGGATAGGGGTCAGCCCCAGCATTTT	CASSQDKDRGQPQHF
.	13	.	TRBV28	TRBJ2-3	TGTGCCAGCAGTGATGGGCCCTCGAGTACGCAGTATTTT	CASSDGPSSTQYF
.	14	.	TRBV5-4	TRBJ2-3	TGTGCCAGCAGCCTCCGACAGATCACAGATACGCAGTATTTT	CASSLRQITDTQYF
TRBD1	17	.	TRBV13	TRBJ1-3	TGTGCCAGCAGCTCCCGGGACAGGGAGGGACCTGGAAACACCATATATTTT	CASSSRDREGPGNTIYF
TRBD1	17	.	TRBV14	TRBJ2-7	TGTGCCAGCAGCCAAGAGTCGCGGGACAGGGGCATCTACGAGCAGTACTTC	CASSQESRDRGIYEQYF
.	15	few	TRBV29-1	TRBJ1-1	TGCAGCGTCCACGAGGTCAGGGGATCCTACACTGAAGCTTTCTTT	CSVHEVRGSYTEAFF
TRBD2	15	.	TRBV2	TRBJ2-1	TGTGCCAGCAGTGCTATAGCGGGGGACTACAATGAGCAGTTCTTC	CASSAIAGDYNEQFF